Reported below is one T cell receptor beta chain. This record comes from a study of T cells expressing NK-cell markers. Study information: Obtained from sorted CD3+CD56+NKG2C+, CD3+CD56+NKG2C- and CD3+CD56-NKG2C+ T cells were the TCR beta repertoires. The eight sequenced donors comprised seven who were HCMV-seropositive and one who was seronegative.

5'RACE template switching with UMIs produced the TCR beta cDNA. Reanalyzing the 5' RACE reads, TCRdb keeps one entry per CDR3 protein, without DNA. The sample has hundreds of thousands of distinct CDR3 sequences; the top ten hold roughly 3.4%. The CDR3 length is 17 residues. From germline, CDR1 is DFQATT and CDR2 SNEGSKA (reference sequence). The TCR originated in a young man in good health. Sequencing was carried out using blood T cells: a sorted CD56 or NKG2C T cell subset, CD4+ or CD8+ T cells, or bulk PBMC T cells (not recorded which). The chain combines TRBV20-1 with TRBJ2-6. The CDR3 sequence is CSARDLISSSGANVLTF.